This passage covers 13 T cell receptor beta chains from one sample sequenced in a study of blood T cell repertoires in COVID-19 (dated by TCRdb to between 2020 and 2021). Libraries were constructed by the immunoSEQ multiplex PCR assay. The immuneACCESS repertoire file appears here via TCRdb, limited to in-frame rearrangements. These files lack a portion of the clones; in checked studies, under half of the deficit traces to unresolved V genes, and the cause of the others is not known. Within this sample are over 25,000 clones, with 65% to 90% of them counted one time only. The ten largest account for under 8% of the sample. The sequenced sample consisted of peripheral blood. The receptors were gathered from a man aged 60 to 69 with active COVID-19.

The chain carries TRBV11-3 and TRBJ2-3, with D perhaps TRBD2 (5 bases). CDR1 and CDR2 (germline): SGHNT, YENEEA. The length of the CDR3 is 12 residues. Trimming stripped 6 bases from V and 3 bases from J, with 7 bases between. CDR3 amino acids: CASRGATDTQYF. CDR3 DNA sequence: TGTGCCAGCAGGGGAGCGACAGATACGCAGTATTTT.

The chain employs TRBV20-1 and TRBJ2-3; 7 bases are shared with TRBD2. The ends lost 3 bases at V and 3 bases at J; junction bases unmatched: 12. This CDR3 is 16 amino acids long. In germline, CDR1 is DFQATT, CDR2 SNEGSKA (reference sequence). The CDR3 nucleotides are TGCAGTGCTAGTAAGGCTAGCGGTAGACCGACAGATACGCAGTATTTT. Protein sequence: CSASKASGRPTDTQYF.

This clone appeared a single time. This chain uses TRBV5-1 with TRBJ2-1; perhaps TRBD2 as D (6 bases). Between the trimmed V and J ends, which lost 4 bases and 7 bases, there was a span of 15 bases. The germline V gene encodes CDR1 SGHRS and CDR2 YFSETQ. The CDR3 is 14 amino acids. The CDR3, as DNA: TGCGCCAGCAGCGCGTTGGGACTGGAAAATGAGCAGTTCTTC. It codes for CASSALGLENEQFF.

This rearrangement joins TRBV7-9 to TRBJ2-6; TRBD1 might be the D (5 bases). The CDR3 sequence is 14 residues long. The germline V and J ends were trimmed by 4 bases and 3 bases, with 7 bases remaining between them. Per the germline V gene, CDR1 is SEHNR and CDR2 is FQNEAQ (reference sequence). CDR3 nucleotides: TGTGCCAGCAGCTCAACAGGTGGGGCCAACGTCCTGACTTTC. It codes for CASSSTGGANVLTF.

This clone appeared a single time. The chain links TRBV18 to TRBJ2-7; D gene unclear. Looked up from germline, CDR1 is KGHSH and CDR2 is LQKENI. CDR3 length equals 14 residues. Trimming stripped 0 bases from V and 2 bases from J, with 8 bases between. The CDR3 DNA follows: TGTGCCAGCTCACCACCGCGGAAAACCTACGAGCAGTACTTC. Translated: CASSPPRKTYEQYF.

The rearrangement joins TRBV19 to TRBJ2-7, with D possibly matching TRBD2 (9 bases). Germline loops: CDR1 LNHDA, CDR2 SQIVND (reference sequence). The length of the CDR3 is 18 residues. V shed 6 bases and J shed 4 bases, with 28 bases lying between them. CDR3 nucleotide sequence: TGTGCCAGTAGCCCCAGGGGGGAAGCTAGCGGGACAGGATACGAGCAGTACTTC. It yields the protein CASSPRGEASGTGYEQYF.

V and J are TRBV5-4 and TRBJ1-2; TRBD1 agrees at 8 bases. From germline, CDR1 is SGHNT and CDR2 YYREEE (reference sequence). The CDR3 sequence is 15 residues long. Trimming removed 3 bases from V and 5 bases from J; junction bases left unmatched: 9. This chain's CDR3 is CASSSPGQVSYGYTF. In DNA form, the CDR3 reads TGTGCCAGCAGCTCCCCGGGACAGGTTTCGTATGGCTACACCTTC.

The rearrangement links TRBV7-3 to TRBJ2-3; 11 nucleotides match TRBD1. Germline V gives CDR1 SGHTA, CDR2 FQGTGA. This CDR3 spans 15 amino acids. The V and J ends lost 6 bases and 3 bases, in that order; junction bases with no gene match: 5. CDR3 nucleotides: TGTGCCAGCAGACGGACAGGGGGCAATACAGATACGCAGTATTTT. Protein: CASRRTGGNTDTQYF.

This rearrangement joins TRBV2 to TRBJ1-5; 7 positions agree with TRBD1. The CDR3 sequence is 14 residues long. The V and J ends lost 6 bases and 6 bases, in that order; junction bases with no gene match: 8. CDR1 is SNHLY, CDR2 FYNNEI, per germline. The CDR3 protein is CASRRQGISQPQHF. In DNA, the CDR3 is TGTGCCAGCAGACGACAGGGTATAAGTCAGCCCCAGCATTTT.

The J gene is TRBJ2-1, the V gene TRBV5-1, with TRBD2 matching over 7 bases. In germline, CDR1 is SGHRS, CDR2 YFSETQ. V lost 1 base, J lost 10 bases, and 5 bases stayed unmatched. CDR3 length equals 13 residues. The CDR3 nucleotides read TGCGCCAGCAGCTTGTGGGGGGAGGGCGAGCAGTTCTTC. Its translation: CASSLWGEGEQFF.

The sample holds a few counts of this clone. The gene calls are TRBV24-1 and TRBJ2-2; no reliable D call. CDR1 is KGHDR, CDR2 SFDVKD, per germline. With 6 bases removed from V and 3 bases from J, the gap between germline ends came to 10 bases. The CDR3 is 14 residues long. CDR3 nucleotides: TGTGCCACCAGTCCAACTATCGACACCGGGGAGCTGTTTTTT. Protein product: CATSPTIDTGELFF.

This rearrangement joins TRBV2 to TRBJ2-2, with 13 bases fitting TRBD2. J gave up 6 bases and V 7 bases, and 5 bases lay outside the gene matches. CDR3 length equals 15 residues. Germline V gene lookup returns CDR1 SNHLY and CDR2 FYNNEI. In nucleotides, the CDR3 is TGTGCCAGCAAGGGGACTAGCGGGATGGCCGGGGAGCTGTTTTTT. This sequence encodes CASKGTSGMAGELFF.

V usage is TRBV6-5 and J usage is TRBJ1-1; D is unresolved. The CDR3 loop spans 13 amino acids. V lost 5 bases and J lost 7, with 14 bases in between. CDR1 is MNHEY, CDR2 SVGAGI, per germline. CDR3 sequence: CASSNRRAGEAFF. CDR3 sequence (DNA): TGTGCCAGCAGTAATCGAAGGGCGGGTGAAGCTTTCTTT.